This section outlines one T cell receptor (beta chain) sequence together with its context. The table came from immunoSEQ multiplex PCR; TCRdb's copy has only in-frame clones and leaves some out. The sample has tens of thousands of clones; 90% are singletons. This entry belongs to a study of cytotoxic CD8 clonotypes in ibrutinib-treated CLL. The clonotype comes from a human donor with chronic lymphocytic leukemia. The sequences come from PBMCs, collected after 12 months of ibrutinib treatment.

CDR3 sequence reads: CASSPIQGQPNTEAFF. The CDR3 nucleotides are TGTGCCAGCTCACCGATCCAAGGACAGCCTAACACTGAAGCTTTCTTT. V gene TRBV18 combines with J gene TRBJ1-1; possible D gene TRBD1, 6 bases. V was shortened by 3 bases and J by 2 bases, with 16 bases between the two germline ends. Germline V lookup: CDR1 KGHSH, CDR2 LQKENI. The CDR3 consists of 16 residues.